In its sample, the clone carrying this T cell receptor beta chain was seen once. Its antigen remains unknown. In the PCR, 60 Vbeta and 13 Jbeta primers were used. Using immunoSEQ multiplex PCR, the repertoire was profiled, and TCRdb retains in-frame clones only, with some absent. Of fewer than 200,000 clones in the sample, around four fifths were seen once. These data come from a study of cytomegalovirus exposure and HLA in healthy donors. The length of the CDR3 is 14 residues. V lost 5 bases and J 1 base, leaving 10 bases between the germline ends. The germline V gene encodes CDR1 SEHNR and CDR2 FQNEAQ (reference sequence). Overall study findings and caveats: DRB1 showed the most TCR associations and HLA-C the fewest in a later analysis, as rates varied by HLA locus. CMV serostatus was the sole immune exposure data available. Association of about 17,000 TCR beta sequences with HLA alleles was found at 0.05 false discovery rate in a later analysis. There were reportedly fewer N-insertions in an Asian-associated ancestry cluster than the roughly 700-donor mean, in a later analysis.

The clonotype comes from a woman in her forties or fifties in good health and CMV-seronegative. Sequencing was performed on PBMCs. The gene calls are TRBV7-9 and TRBJ2-3; the D gene is possibly TRBD1 (7 bases). CDR3 DNA: TGTGCCAGCAGCGGAGGGGGCCGCACAGATACGCAGTATTTT. Translated: CASSGGGRTDTQYF.